This T cell receptor beta chain was captured in a study of beta chain features in type 1 diabetes. Overall study: Fewer than 140,000,000 sorted cells were examined across all samples. Overall study results and limits: The naive, central memory and Treg TCRB repertoires showed an apparent similarity that was greater among patients than among healthy donors.

The investigators reverse transcribed all of the isolated RNA, so they sequenced expressed TCRB transcripts. The assay was immunoSEQ multiplex PCR, and TCRdb's table has in-frame clones only and misses some. The sample contains 140,000 to 150,000 clones, about 10% of which appear only once. The V segment lost 3 bases and the J segment 6 bases; nucleotides outside the gene matches: 7. CDR3 length equals 17 residues. Germline V gene lookup returns CDR1 SGHVS and CDR2 FNYEAQ. To note about this clone: Antigen specificity is unknown.

Sequencing was done on a sample of naive CD4+ T cells from blood. This TCR was recovered from a man between 18 and 35 years old in good health. This chain connects TRBV7-6 to TRBJ2-1; 14 bases line up with TRBD2. The CDR3 sequence: CASSLTSGGGFINEQFF. The CDR3 DNA is TGTGCCAGCAGCTTGACTAGCGGGGGGGGATTTATCAATGAGCAGTTCTTC.